The entry below describes one T cell receptor (beta chain). Authors' processing steps: Scientists estimated how many nucleated cells there were by amplifying reference gene primers. Data came from immunoSEQ multiplex PCR; TCRdb stores just in-frame clones and leaves some out. V and J calls and clone size come straight from that table; D and trimming were deduced from the DNA. This table has about 130,000 clones, about 83% appearing once. The V end lost 1 base, the J end lost 7 bases, and 11 bases lay between the germline ends. Per the germline V gene, CDR1 is MGHDK and CDR2 is SYGVNS. This CDR3 has 15 residues. The data derive from a study of blood T cell repertoires in COVID-19. Looking at the study overall: Both acute and convalescent COVID-19 samples were obtained from the United States, Italy and Spain.

Sequencing was performed on peripheral blood. The chain recombines TRBV25-1 with TRBJ1-6; D unclear. The TCR comes from a middle-aged man with active or convalescent COVID-19. CDR3 bases: TGTGCCAGCAGTGAATCTAGGTCCCGAAATTCACCCCTCCACTTT. It is translated as CASSESRSRNSPLHF.